This T cell receptor beta chain was captured in a study of T cells in Graves' hyperthyroidism and ophthalmopathy. Study-level findings and limits: Expanded thyroid clonotypes (above 0.001) were mostly also found in blood.

Every diagnosis used clinical symptoms, serum thyroxine and TRAb, thyroid ultrasound and orbital computed tomography. The source material, RNA transcripts, was used to amplify TCR beta CDR3 regions. With the HTBI primer set, the TCR CDR3 went through a first round of RT-PCR. TCRdb independently ran MiXCR on the multiplex PCR reads; one entry per CDR3 protein. In the table there are 45,000 to 55,000 distinct CDR3 sequences, approximately 50% of which are singletons. In the case of this clonotype: Its cognate antigen is unknown.

Trimming removed 0 bases from V and 6 bases from J; junction bases left unmatched: 16. The CDR3 runs to 18 residues. Germline CDR1 reads WSHSY; CDR2 reads SAAADI. Sample: peripheral blood or thyroid tissue (not recorded which). The TCR was taken from a man between 18 and 35 years old with Graves' hyperthyroidism. The chain links TRBV10-2 to TRBJ2-7; TRBD1 matches at 8 bases. The chain's CDR3 is CASSESKSRGRGRSEQYF. In DNA form, the CDR3 reads TGCGCCAGCAGTGAGTCGAAGTCGCGGGGCAGGGGGCGAAGCGAGCAGTACTTC.